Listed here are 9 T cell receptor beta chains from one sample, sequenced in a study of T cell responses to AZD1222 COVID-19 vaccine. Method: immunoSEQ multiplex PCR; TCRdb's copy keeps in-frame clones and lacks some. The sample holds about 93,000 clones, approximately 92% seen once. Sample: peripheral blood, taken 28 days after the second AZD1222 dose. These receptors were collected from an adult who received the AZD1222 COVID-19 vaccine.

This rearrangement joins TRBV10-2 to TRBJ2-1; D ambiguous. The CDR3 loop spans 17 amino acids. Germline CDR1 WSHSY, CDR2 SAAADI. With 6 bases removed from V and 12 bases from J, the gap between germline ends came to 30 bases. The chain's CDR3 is CASSLSPHRMPRDPQFF. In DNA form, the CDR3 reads TGCGCCAGCAGCCTAAGCCCTCATAGGATGCCACGAGACCCGCAGTTCTTC.

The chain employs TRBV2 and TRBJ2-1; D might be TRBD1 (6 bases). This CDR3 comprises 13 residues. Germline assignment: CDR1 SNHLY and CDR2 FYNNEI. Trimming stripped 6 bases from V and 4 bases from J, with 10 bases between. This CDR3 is CASRDDRYNEQFF. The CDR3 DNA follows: TGTGCCAGCAGAGACGACAGGTACAATGAGCAGTTCTTC.

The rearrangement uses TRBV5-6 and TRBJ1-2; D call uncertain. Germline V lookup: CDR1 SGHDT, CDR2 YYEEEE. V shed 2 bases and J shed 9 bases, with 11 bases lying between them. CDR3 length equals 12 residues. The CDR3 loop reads CASSLRPRSYTF. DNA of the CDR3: TGTGCCAGCAGCTTACGACCGAGGAGCTACACCTTC.

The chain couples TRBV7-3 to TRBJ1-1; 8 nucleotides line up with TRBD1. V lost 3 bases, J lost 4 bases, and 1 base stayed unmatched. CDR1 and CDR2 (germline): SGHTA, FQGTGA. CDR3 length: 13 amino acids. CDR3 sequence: CASSFTGGTEAFF. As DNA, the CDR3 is TGTGCCAGCAGCTTCACAGGGGGCACTGAAGCTTTCTTT.

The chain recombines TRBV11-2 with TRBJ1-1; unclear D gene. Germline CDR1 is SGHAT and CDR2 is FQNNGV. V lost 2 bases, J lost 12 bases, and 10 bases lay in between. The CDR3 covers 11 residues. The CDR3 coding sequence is TGTGCCAGCAGCTTACGGGGAAAATCTTTCTTT. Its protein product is CASSLRGKSFF. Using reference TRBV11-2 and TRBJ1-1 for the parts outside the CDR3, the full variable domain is EAGVAQSPRYKIIEKRQSVAFWCNPISGHATLYWYQQILGQGPKLLIQFQNNGVVDDSQLPKDRFSAERLKGVDSTLKIQPAKLEDSAVYLCASSLRGKSFFGQGTRLTVV.

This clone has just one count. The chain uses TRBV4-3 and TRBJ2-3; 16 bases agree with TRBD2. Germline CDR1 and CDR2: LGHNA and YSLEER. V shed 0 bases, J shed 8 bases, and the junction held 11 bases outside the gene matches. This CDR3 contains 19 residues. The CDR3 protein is CASSQDLWGLAGGPGTQYF. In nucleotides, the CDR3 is TGCGCCAGCAGCCAAGATCTTTGGGGACTAGCGGGGGGGCCGGGTACGCAGTATTTT.

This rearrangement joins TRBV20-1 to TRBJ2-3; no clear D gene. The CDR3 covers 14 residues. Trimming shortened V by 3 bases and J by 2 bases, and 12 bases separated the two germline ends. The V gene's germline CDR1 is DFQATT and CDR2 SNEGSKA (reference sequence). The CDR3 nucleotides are TGCAGTGCTAGTGGCGCCCCGCTCACAGATACGCAGTATTTT. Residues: CSASGAPLTDTQYF.

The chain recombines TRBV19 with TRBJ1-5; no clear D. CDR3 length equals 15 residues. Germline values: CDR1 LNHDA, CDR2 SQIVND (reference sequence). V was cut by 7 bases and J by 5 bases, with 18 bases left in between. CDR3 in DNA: TGTGCCAGTAACCCATCAACGGAGGGCTATCAGCCCCAGCATTTT. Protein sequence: CASNPSTEGYQPQHF.

The CDR3 loop is CASTPNGKNYGYTF. The CDR3 DNA follows: TGTGCCAGTACCCCTAATGGCAAGAACTATGGCTACACCTTC. The chain couples TRBV19 to TRBJ1-2, with unresolved D. The CDR3 runs to 14 residues. Looked up from germline, CDR1 is LNHDA and CDR2 is SQIVND (reference sequence). Trimming left V 7 bases short and J 2 bases short, with 14 bases between.